Sequencing of this T cell receptor (beta chain) was carried out in a study of shared clonotypes between healthy human individuals. Repertoires were generated with immunoSEQ multiplex PCR, while TCRdb's copy carries only in-frame clones and drops some. This table has approximately 350,000 clones, about 96% appearing once. The CDR3 covers 16 residues. V dropped 3 bases and J dropped 3 bases, with 18 bases sitting between them. Per germline, CDR1 MDHEN and CDR2 SYDVKM. Specimen: memory CD8+ T cells sorted from blood. Regarding subset: CD45RO+ cells pooled with CCR7-negative TemRA cells. The source of this sequence is a man aged 25 to 40 in good health. The gene calls are TRBV28 and TRBJ2-7; D tentatively reads TRBD1 or TRBD2 (6 bases each). The CDR3 sequence: CASSLLWGAKNYEQYF. CDR3 bases: TGTGCCAGCAGTTTGTTATGGGGGGCGAAGAACTACGAGCAGTACTTC.